The source of this T cell receptor beta chain is a study of a mutant IDH1 vaccine in newly diagnosed glioma. For the study at large: Males made up 62.5% and females about 40% of treated patients, whose mean age was roughly 40 years. Whole-study results and caveats: Seemingly, pseudoprogression had no relation to changes in the top peripheral T cell clonotypes.

Method: immunoSEQ multiplex PCR; TCRdb's copy keeps in-frame clones and lacks some. The table records around 94,000 clones, over 85% of them present only once. Time point meaning: week 47, end of study. Every single dose of the vaccine, 300 ug of mutant IDH1 20-mer peptide, came with topical imiquimod. In weeks 1, 3, 5, 7, 11, 15, 19 and 23, patients were immunized, eight times in all. As concerns this clone: No antigen is known for it.

The CDR3 is made up of 17 amino acids. Losses at the gene ends were 0 bases for V and 0 bases for J; bases not matched to a gene: 6. Germline V gene sequence: CDR1 SGDLS, CDR2 YYNGEE. This TCR was sampled from a woman in her 50s with glioma. V is TRBV9 and J is TRBJ2-1, with TRBD1 matching over 7 bases. The sequences come from PBMCs, collected from a glioma patient whose treatment included an IDH1 peptide vaccine. CDR3 in DNA: TGTGCCAGCAGCGTAGCCCCGACAGGGAGCTCCTACAATGAGCAGTTCTTC. This translates into CASSVAPTGSSYNEQFF.